Listed below are T cell receptor beta chains from one sample, sequenced in a study of blood T cell repertoires in COVID-19. The assay was immunoSEQ multiplex PCR, and TCRdb's table has in-frame clones only and misses some. Here the sample spans 140,000 or so clones, roughly 87% being singletons. The sample consisted of peripheral blood. Every receptor here comes from a woman aged 45 to 65 with acute or convalescent COVID-19. Both conserved end residues are part of each CDR3. The D gene is left open where the match is weak. The size field is filled for only some rows; it gives once, few, many or a size class.

CASSPGLAGATSQETQYF	18	TRBV28	TRBD2	NA
CASSDSGQGGKNIQYF	16	TRBV10-1	TRBD1	NA
CASSSAGPHTDTQYF	15	TRBV18	NA	once
CASSLRLAAGVETQYF	16	TRBV27	TRBD2	NA
CASSYSTQGAREQYF	15	TRBV6-5	TRBD1	NA
CASSLGGDNQPQHF	14	TRBV5-1	NA	NA
CARGEGMYNSPLHF	14	TRBV10-3	NA	NA
CASSGGQGARYEQYF	15	TRBV19	TRBD1	once
CASSMTGTHGYTF	13	TRBV21-1	NA	NA
CASSQPRDLNTDTQYF	16	TRBV23-1	NA	NA
CATLTGANYGYTF	13	TRBV6-5	NA	NA
CSAGGTGGSNQPQHF	15	TRBV29-1	TRBD1	NA
CASSLAPLDRGSYEQYF	17	TRBV5-1	TRBD1	NA
CAWRLIGNTIYF	12	TRBV30	NA	few
CASSKDRISRGEQYF	15	TRBV19	NA	NA
CASSPSPGQGASEQYF	16	TRBV5-1	TRBD1	NA
CASSDVDRGLRNEQFF	16	TRBV13	TRBD1	NA
CASSPHLSSGYEQYF	15	TRBV19	NA	NA
CASSVGGSEQFF	12	TRBV9	NA	NA
CASSPRTGSDNEQFF	15	TRBV3-1/TRBV3-2	NA	NA
CASSSPFSGELFF	13	TRBV3-1/TRBV3-2	NA	NA
CASSLDDREAQPQHF	15	TRBV5-1	TRBD1	NA
CASSLPGLASVEQYF	15	TRBV7-6	TRBD2	few
CASSIGVIGTEAFF	14	TRBV19	NA	NA
CASSLGPTQSTDTQYF	16	TRBV5-1	NA	NA
CASSPEGRGYTF	12	TRBV3-1/TRBV3-2	NA	NA
CASSYPTGGAKDYGYTF	17	TRBV6-2/TRBV6-3	TRBD1	NA
CAISEFGPGLATEAFF	16	TRBV10-3	NA	NA